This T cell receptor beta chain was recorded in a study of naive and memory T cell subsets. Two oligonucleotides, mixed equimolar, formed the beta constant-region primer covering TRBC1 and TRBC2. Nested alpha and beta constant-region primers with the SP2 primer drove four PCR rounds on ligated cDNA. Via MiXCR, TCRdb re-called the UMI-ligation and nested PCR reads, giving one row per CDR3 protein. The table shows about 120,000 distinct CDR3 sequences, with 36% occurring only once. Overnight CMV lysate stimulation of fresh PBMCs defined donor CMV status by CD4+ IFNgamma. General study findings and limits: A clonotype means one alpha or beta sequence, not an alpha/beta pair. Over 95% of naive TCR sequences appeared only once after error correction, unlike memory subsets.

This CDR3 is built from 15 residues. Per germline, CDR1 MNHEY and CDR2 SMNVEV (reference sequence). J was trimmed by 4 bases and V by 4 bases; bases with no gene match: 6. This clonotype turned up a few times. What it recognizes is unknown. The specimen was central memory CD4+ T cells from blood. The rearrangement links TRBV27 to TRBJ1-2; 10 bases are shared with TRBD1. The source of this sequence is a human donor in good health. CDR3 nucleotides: TGTGCCAGCAGTTCGGCCGGGACAGGGGCCTATGGCTACACCTTC. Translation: CASSSAGTGAYGYTF.